This entry lists 11 T cell receptor beta chains sequenced from one sample in a study of regulatory T cells in long-lasting Graves disease. CDR3-region Arm-PCR and iRepertoire HTBI primers produced the TCR beta libraries. Each CDR3 protein gets one entry after TCRdb re-called the multiplex PCR reads with MiXCR. The sample has around 250,000 distinct CDR3 sequences, approximately 20% seen once. Specified time point: newly diagnosed GD, antithyroid drugs for less than 3 months. Extracted RNA from PBMCs served as the source of the TCR library. The source was peripheral blood mononuclear cells (PBMCs), collected at new diagnosis, from a patient treated with antithyroid drugs. These receptors were collected from a female donor with Graves disease.

This chain links TRBV10-3 with TRBJ1-2, with 7 bases fitting TRBD1. Germline-derived CDR1 and CDR2 are ENHRY and SYGVKD. The CDR3 is 12 residues long. V was pared by 10 bases and J by 5 bases, with 7 bases of the junction left unmatched. The CDR3 reads CATTGTVYGYTF. CDR3 DNA: TGTGCCACTACAGGGACAGTTTATGGCTACACCTTC.

This clonotype was picked up many times. The chain joins TRBV7-9 to TRBJ1-4; D remains ambiguous. There are 12 residues in the CDR3. Germline lookup yields CDR1 SEHNR and CDR2 FQNEAQ (reference sequence). Trimming cost V 5 bases and J 7 bases, with 8 bases left between them. Here the CDR3 reads CASSQDIEKLFF. The CDR3 coding sequence is TGTGCCAGCAGCCAAGACATTGAAAAACTGTTTTTT.

The chain combines TRBV29-1 with TRBJ2-3, with 8 bases identical to TRBD2. Germline CDR1 is SQVTM and CDR2 is ANQGSEA. The V segment lost 6 bases and the J segment 2 bases; nucleotides outside the gene matches: 7. This CDR3 region has 14 residues. CDR3 protein: CSVDSGTLTDTQYF. As DNA, the CDR3 is TGCAGCGTAGATAGCGGGACGCTCACAGATACGCAGTATTTT.

This clonotype was counted ten times or more. This rearrangement joins TRBV11-2 to TRBJ1-1; D is unclear. The CDR3 totals 13 residues. Trimming removed 1 base from V and 7 bases from J, with 10 bases in between. CDR1 is SGHAT, CDR2 FQNNGV, per germline. In DNA, the CDR3 is TGTGCCAGCAGCTTAGGATACTATATTGAAGCTTTCTTT. Translated: CASSLGYYIEAFF.

Many counts were recorded for this clonotype. This sequence joins TRBV4-2 and TRBJ1-2, with 10 bases identical to TRBD1. Losses at the gene ends were 4 bases for V and 8 bases for J; bases not matched to a gene: 4. The CDR3 is 13 residues long. Germline loops: CDR1 LGHNA, CDR2 YNFKEQ. Here the CDR3 DNA reads TGTGCCAGCAGCCGACAGGGGGCGGTGGGCTACACCTTC. It translates to CASSRQGAVGYTF.

This clonotype was counted many times. V usage is TRBV6-2 or TRBV6-3 and J usage is TRBJ2-1; D remains ambiguous. The CDR3 contains 14 residues. Trimming pared 10 bases from V and 6 bases from J, leaving 19 bases between. From germline, CDR1 is MNHEY and CDR2 SVGEGT. CDR3 sequence reads: CATRPPGLRNEQFF. The CDR3 DNA reads as TGTGCCACCAGGCCACCGGGTTTACGCAATGAGCAGTTCTTC.

The table lists this clonotype with many counts. V and J are TRBV12-5 and TRBJ1-1; a weak D match, TRBD1 (6 bases). In germline, CDR1 is LGHNT, CDR2 FRNRAP. The ends were cut back, 4 bases at V and 6 bases at J, with 12 bases in the middle. The CDR3 length is 13 residues. The CDR3 is CASGYPRGSEAFF. The CDR3 coding sequence is TGTGCTAGTGGTTACCCGAGGGGGTCTGAAGCTTTCTTT. The variable domain in full, completed from reference TRBV12-5 and TRBJ1-1, reads DARVTQTPRHKVTEMGQEVTMRCQPILGHNTVFWYRQTMMQGLELLAYFRNRAPLDDSGMPKDRFSAEMPDATLATLKIQPSEPRDSAVYFCASGYPRGSEAFFGQGTRLTVV.

The CDR3: CASSLGQSLGPQHF. As DNA, the CDR3 is TGTGCCAGCAGCCTAGGACAAAGTCTGGGGCCCCAGCATTTT. The chain links TRBV6-1 to TRBJ1-5; D may be TRBD1 (5 bases). The CDR3 has 14 residues. Trimming shortened V by 6 bases and J by 9 bases, and 18 bases separated the two germline ends. Germline V gives CDR1 MNHNS, CDR2 SASEGT.

In this sample, this clonotype turned up many times. The V call is TRBV12-3 or TRBV12-4, the J call TRBJ1-5; D gene uncertain. This CDR3 contains 14 residues. The germline V and J ends were trimmed by 6 bases and 4 bases, with 13 bases remaining between them. The DNA of the CDR3 is TGTGCCAGCAGGATGATGGAGGGAAATCAGCCCCAGCATTTT. Its protein product is CASRMMEGNQPQHF.

This clonotype was detected many times. CDR3 nucleotide sequence: TGTGCCAGCAGCCAGAGCGGGATGACCGGGGAGCTGTTTTTT. Residues: CASSQSGMTGELFF. The chain links TRBV7-2 to TRBJ2-2; 7 bases match TRBD2. Germline values: CDR1 SGHTA, CDR2 FQGNSA. Trimming cost V 5 bases and J 5 bases; bases outside gene matches: 5. CDR3 size: 14 residues.

This clonotype was observed many times. The V gene is TRBV6-1, the J gene TRBJ2-2, with D uncertain. The CDR3 totals 14 residues. Germline CDR1 and CDR2: MNHNS and SASEGT. V was cut by 3 bases and J by 3 bases, with 8 bases left in between. Here the CDR3 reads CASSEFGHTGELFF. The CDR3 nucleotides read TGTGCCAGCAGTGAGTTCGGGCACACCGGGGAGCTGTTTTTT.